This TCR beta chain derives from a study of blood T cell repertoires in COVID-19. Study-level information: There were acute and convalescent COVID-19 samples, and they came from the United States, Italy and Spain. Sources were T cells, B-cell-depleted T cells, or PBMCs; the material itself was cDNA or gDNA.

Germline CDR1 MDHEN, CDR2 SYDVKM. The CDR3 consists of 15 residues. Trimming took 5 bases from V and 0 from J; bases not matched to a gene: 6. Per the original methods: By means of reference gene primer amplification, nucleated cell counts were estimated. Profiled with immunoSEQ multiplex PCR; TCRdb holds only in-frame clones, not every one. V, J and clone size are taken as reported in that table, and D and trimming were inferred from the DNA itself. The sample contains fewer than 50,000 clones, around 82% of which appear only once. Material: peripheral blood. The chain carries TRBV28 and TRBJ1-1; 7 positions agree with TRBD1. The sequence was obtained from a man older than 75 with acute or convalescent COVID-19. The CDR3 nucleotides read TGTGCCAGCAGTAAGGGACAGATAATGAACACTGAAGCTTTCTTT. The encoded protein is CASSKGQIMNTEAFF.